The 8 T cell receptor beta chains reported below all come from one sample, sequenced in a study of blood T cell repertoires in COVID-19. Clones were read by immunoSEQ multiplex PCR, and TCRdb kept only the in-frame ones, dropping some. The table lists 90,000 or so clones, about 71% of them singletons. The source material was peripheral blood. The receptors here all came from a woman aged 60-70 years in a cohort sampled during active or convalescent COVID-19.

This chain joins TRBV5-8 and TRBJ2-1; 10 bases are a match to TRBD1. The CDR3 totals 15 residues. Germline V gene lookup returns CDR1 SGHTS and CDR2 YDEGEE. V was clipped by 4 bases and J by 4 bases; unmatched bases: 5. The CDR3: CASSRQGAMYNEQFF. In DNA form, the CDR3 reads TGTGCCAGCAGCCGACAGGGGGCGATGTACAATGAGCAGTTCTTC.

The gene calls are TRBV5-1 and TRBJ2-5, with 7 bases lining up with TRBD2. The V and J ends lost 1 base and 0 bases, in that order; junction bases with no gene match: 3. This CDR3 spans 15 amino acids. From germline, CDR1 is SGHRS and CDR2 YFSETQ. CDR3 sequence: CASSLTGGNQETQYF. CDR3 DNA: TGCGCCAGCAGCTTGACGGGGGGAAACCAAGAGACCCAGTACTTC. The whole variable domain, remainder taken from reference TRBV5-1 and TRBJ2-5, is KAGVTQTPRYLIKTRGQQVTLSCSPISGHRSVSWYQQTPGQGLQFLFEYFSETQRNKGNFPGRFSGRQFSNSRSEMNVSTLELGDSALYLCASSLTGGNQETQYFGPGTRLLVL.

The chain links TRBV4-3 to TRBJ2-3; 16 nucleotides agree with TRBD2. V gave up 5 bases and J gave up 0 bases; unmatched junction bases: 5. In germline, CDR1 is LGHNA, CDR2 YSLEER. CDR3 size: 18 residues. The CDR3 sequence: CASSDGTSGGASTDTQYF. Written as DNA, the CDR3 is TGCGCCAGCAGCGACGGGACTAGCGGGGGGGCCAGCACAGATACGCAGTATTTT.

The chain links TRBV12-3 or TRBV12-4 to TRBJ1-2, with D possibly TRBD1 on 5 matching bases. The V end was cut by 5 bases, the J end by 13 bases, with 20 bases between. The CDR3 extends over 13 amino acids. CDR3 DNA: TGTGCCAGCAGTAGGCGGGGAGGGGATCTTTTCACCTTC. Amino acids: CASSRRGGDLFTF.

V usage is TRBV19 and J usage is TRBJ1-2; 10 positions match TRBD1. J was trimmed by 8 bases and V by 4 bases; bases with no gene match: 10. The CDR3 length is 15 residues. CDR1 and CDR2 (germline): LNHDA, SQIVND (reference sequence). CDR3 residues: CASSNPGQGMRGYTF. The CDR3 DNA sequence: TGTGCCAGTAGTAATCCGGGACAGGGGATGAGGGGCTACACCTTC.

The chain has TRBV7-2 and TRBJ1-5, with TRBD1 matching over 8 bases. Germline lookup yields CDR1 SGHTA and CDR2 FQGNSA. Unmatched junction bases numbered 5, after V lost 0 bases and J lost 7 bases. The CDR3 has 15 amino acids. The CDR3 loop reads CASSLAGQARQPQHF. CDR3 bases: TGTGCCAGCAGCTTAGCGGGACAGGCTAGACAGCCCCAGCATTTT.

This clone was detected only once. The chain carries TRBV29-1 and TRBJ2-7, with 9 bases fitting TRBD1. V lost 4 bases to trimming and J lost 2 bases; unmatched junction nucleotides: 18. The CDR3 runs 18 residues. The germline CDR1 and CDR2 sequences are SQVTM and ANQGSEA. This CDR3 is CSVADLLGQGGVAYEQYF. DNA of the CDR3: TGCAGCGTTGCGGATTTACTGGGACAGGGCGGAGTAGCCTACGAGCAGTACTTC.

This clone turned up a few times. This chain links TRBV27 with TRBJ2-7; the D is unclear. Germline CDR1 reads MNHEY; CDR2 reads SMNVEV (reference sequence). Trimming stripped 1 base from V and 6 bases from J, with 10 bases between. The CDR3 covers 13 residues. CDR3 nucleotides: TGTGCCAGCAGTTTATATCAGTATGGCGAGCAGTACTTC. Translation gives CASSLYQYGEQYF.